These 21 T cell receptor beta chains were sequenced from one sample in a study of blood T cell repertoires in COVID-19. Repertoires were generated with immunoSEQ multiplex PCR, while TCRdb's copy carries only in-frame clones and drops some. The table lists tens of thousands of clones, about nine tenths of them singletons, with roughly 14% in the top ten. The sequencing sample was made of peripheral blood. The receptors shown here come from a human donor with active COVID-19. The donor label of this sample is uncertain.

V usage is TRBV13 and J usage is TRBJ2-1; the D gene is possibly TRBD2 (5 bases). V was cut by 8 bases and J by 2 bases, with 13 bases left in between. Germline CDR1 PRHDT, CDR2 FYEKMQ (reference sequence). This CDR3 region has 14 residues. The CDR3: CASSHGDAYNEQFF. The DNA of the CDR3 is TGTGCCAGCTCACACGGGGATGCCTACAATGAGCAGTTCTTC.

About this clone: The germline gene is not matched at one end of the junction; a read error may be the cause. This chain connects TRBV11-2 to TRBJ1-4; 10 nucleotides align to TRBD1. The germline gives CDR1 SGHAT, CDR2 FQNNGV. This CDR3 has 15 amino acids. CDR3 loop: CASSIEGTGVGKLFF. CDR3 coding DNA: TGTGCCAGCAGCATAGAAGGGACAGGGGTGGGAAAACTGTTTTTT.

The chain joins TRBV7-2 to TRBJ2-5, with 10 bases matching TRBD2. The J call may be faulty, since TRBJ2-7 better matches the DNA end. The CDR3 sequence is 15 residues long. Per germline, CDR1 SGHTA and CDR2 FQGNSA. CDR3 sequence: CASSLAAAGGDEQYF. The CDR3 DNA sequence: TGTGCCAGCAGCTTAGCGGCAGCGGGAGGGGACGAGCAGTACTTC.

This rearrangement joins TRBV28 to TRBJ1-5, with D tentatively TRBD1 (5 bases). V dropped 8 bases and J dropped 2 bases, with 22 bases sitting between them. Germline loops: CDR1 MDHEN, CDR2 SYDVKM. The CDR3 is 17 amino acids. The CDR3, as DNA: TGTGCCAGCCAAGGCTCAGGGAACGGTCAACGCAATCAGCCCCAGCATTTT. This sequence encodes CASQGSGNGQRNQPQHF. The full variable domain, rest sourced from reference TRBV28 and TRBJ1-5, is DVKVTQSSRYLVKRTGEKVFLECVQDMDHENMFWYRQDPGLGLRLIYFSYDVKMKEKGDIPEGYSVSREKKERFSLILESASTNQTSMYLCASQGSGNGQRNQPQHFGDGTRLSIL.

This rearrangement joins TRBV5-1 to TRBJ2-2, with D possibly TRBD1 on 6 matching bases. Trimming took 2 bases from V and 4 from J, leaving 9 bases between them. Germline V gives CDR1 SGHRS, CDR2 YFSETQ. This CDR3 region has 14 residues. CDR3 bases: TGCGCCAGCAGCTTAGGGGGACGCACCGGGGAGCTGTTTTTT. This gives the protein CASSLGGRTGELFF.

This chain links TRBV6-5 with TRBJ1-3, with D unclear. V dropped 7 bases and J dropped 0 bases, with 7 bases sitting between them. The germline V gene has CDR1 MNHEY and CDR2 SVGAGI. The CDR3 sequence is 13 residues long. CDR3 residues: CASKVSSGNTIYF. The CDR3 DNA follows: TGTGCCAGCAAAGTGAGCTCTGGAAACACCATATATTTT.

This rearrangement joins TRBV29-1 to TRBJ2-1; D is possibly TRBD2 (5 bases). This CDR3 has 13 residues. Trimming removed 3 bases from V and 7 bases from J, with 13 bases in between. CDR1 SQVTM and CDR2 ANQGSEA come from the germline V gene. The CDR3 protein is CSVDVQLGNEQFF. Written as DNA, the CDR3 is TGCAGCGTTGATGTTCAACTAGGGAATGAGCAGTTCTTC.

This chain joins TRBV28 and TRBJ2-7; D possibly corresponds to TRBD2 (6 bases). This CDR3 is built from 14 residues. V lost 2 bases and J 3 bases, leaving 11 bases between the germline ends. The V gene's germline CDR1 is MDHEN and CDR2 SYDVKM. The CDR3 is CASSLPGTFYEQYF. DNA for the CDR3: TGTGCCAGCAGTTTACCGGGGACTTTCTACGAGCAGTACTTC.

This CDR3 reads CASSERGTGTSGEQFF. In nucleotides, the CDR3 is TGTGCCAGCAGCGAGAGAGGGACAGGTACTTCCGGTGAGCAGTTCTTC. The rearrangement uses TRBV9 and TRBJ2-1, with TRBD1 matching over 8 bases. V dropped 3 bases and J dropped 9; count of bases not matched to a gene: 14. The CDR3 has 16 amino acids. Germline CDR1 is SGDLS and CDR2 is YYNGEE.

The chain has TRBV3-1 (or the pseudogene TRBV3-2) and TRBJ2-7, with D uncertain. This CDR3 region has 14 residues. Trimming shortened V by 2 bases and J by 2 bases, and 10 bases separated the two germline ends. Germline assignment: CDR1 LGHDT and CDR2 YNNKEL (reference sequence). The CDR3: CASSQRQAPYEQYF. DNA for the CDR3: TGTGCCAGCAGCCAACGTCAGGCCCCCTACGAGCAGTACTTC.

The chain recombines TRBV10-1 with TRBJ2-5; TRBD2 might be the D (5 bases). V lost 4 bases and J 9 bases, leaving 15 bases between the germline ends. The CDR3 spans 13 residues. Germline loops: CDR1 WNHNN, CDR2 SYGVQD (reference sequence). Written as DNA, the CDR3 is TGCGCCAGCAGTGGGAGGACCGTCGGGGCCCAGTACTTC. Translating gives CASSGRTVGAQYF.

The rearrangement links TRBV19 to TRBJ2-1; TRBD2 matches 12 bases. This CDR3 is 18 amino acids long. Germline lookup yields CDR1 LNHDA and CDR2 SQIVND (reference sequence). V was pared by 1 base and J by 4 bases, with 8 bases of the junction left unmatched. CDR3 bases: TGTGCCAGTAGTATAGTTGCGGGGACTAGCGGGTTTTACAATGAGCAGTTCTTC. This encodes CASSIVAGTSGFYNEQFF.

J is TRBJ2-7 and V is TRBV6-7; TRBD2 agrees at 7 bases. TRBV6-7 is noted as an ORF with a role that remains uncertain. With 7 bases clipped from V and 0 bases from J, the junction kept 9 bases outside the gene matches. CDR3 length: 15 residues. CDR3 sequence (DNA): TGTGCCAGCAACTCACTAGCGACGAGCTCCTACGAGCAGTACTTC. It yields the protein CASNSLATSSYEQYF.

The rearrangement joins TRBV5-1 to TRBJ2-3; D not certain. The CDR3 extends over 11 amino acids. Germline V gives CDR1 SGHRS, CDR2 YFSETQ. V lost 2 bases and J lost 5, with 3 bases in between. The CDR3 region is CASSFKDTQYF. CDR3 sequence (DNA): TGCGCCAGCAGCTTCAAAGATACGCAGTATTTT. The whole variable domain, remainder taken from reference TRBV5-1 and TRBJ2-3, is KAGVTQTPRYLIKTRGQQVTLSCSPISGHRSVSWYQQTPGQGLQFLFEYFSETQRNKGNFPGRFSGRQFSNSRSEMNVSTLELGDSALYLCASSFKDTQYFGPGTRLTVL.

The chain has TRBV3-1 (or the pseudogene TRBV3-2) and TRBJ2-5, with D perhaps TRBD1 (6 bases). The ends were cut back, 3 bases at V and 2 bases at J, with 13 bases in the middle. The CDR3 length is 15 residues. Germline lookup yields CDR1 LGHDT and CDR2 YNNKEL (reference sequence). The CDR3 sequence: CASSQSLGAQETQYF. The DNA of the CDR3 is TGTGCCAGCAGCCAGAGCCTGGGGGCTCAAGAGACCCAGTACTTC.

This clone was detected only a few times. The chain is built from TRBV4-2 and TRBJ2-7; possibly TRBD1 for D (5 bases). Trimming removed 0 bases at V and 4 bases at J, with 10 bases between. This CDR3 spans 14 amino acids. From germline, CDR1 is LGHNA and CDR2 YNFKEQ. The CDR3 spells CASSQDRVGYEQYF. The CDR3, as DNA: TGTGCCAGCAGCCAAGACAGGGTAGGGTACGAGCAGTACTTC.

V and J are TRBV4-3 and TRBJ2-7; TRBD2 might be the D (5 bases). CDR1 is LGHNA, CDR2 YSLEER, per germline. Trimming pared 0 bases from V and 4 bases from J, leaving 7 bases between. This CDR3 is 13 amino acids long. The CDR3: CASSQDRGYEQYF. The CDR3 coding sequence is TGCGCCAGCAGCCAAGATCGGGGTTACGAGCAGTACTTC.

The chain uses TRBV6-6 and TRBJ1-5; weak D call: TRBD1 (6 bases). Germline V CDR1 and CDR2: MNHNY, SVGAGI (reference sequence). V lost 7 bases and J lost 6, with 19 bases in between. The CDR3 loop spans 15 amino acids. The CDR3 is CASIEGRGVGQPQHF. CDR3 nucleotide sequence: TGTGCCAGCATAGAGGGCAGGGGAGTTGGTCAGCCCCAGCATTTT.

The rearrangement uses TRBV10-3 and TRBJ2-4; 10 nucleotides agree with TRBD2. Per the germline V gene, CDR1 is ENHRY and CDR2 is SYGVKD. V gave up 5 bases and J gave up 8 bases; unmatched junction bases: 3. CDR3 size: 13 residues. CDR3 sequence: CAISYTSGDIQYF. The CDR3 bases are TGTGCCATCAGTTACACTAGCGGGGACATTCAGTACTTC.

The genes are TRBV11-3 and TRBJ2-7; 9 bases fit TRBD1. J was trimmed by 3 bases and V by 1 base; bases with no gene match: 10. The germline CDR1 and CDR2 sequences are SGHNT and YENEEA. The CDR3 consists of 17 residues. As DNA, the CDR3 is TGTGCCAGCAGCTTAGGGCAAGGACAGGGGCGAAACTACGAGCAGTACTTC. This codes for CASSLGQGQGRNYEQYF.

The table lists this clone with a count of one. The chain has TRBV2 and TRBJ2-3; 7 nucleotides line up with TRBD2. Germline V gives CDR1 SNHLY, CDR2 FYNNEI. CDR3 length: 15 amino acids. V dropped 3 bases and J dropped 1; count of bases not matched to a gene: 4. The CDR3 bases are TGTGCCAGCAGTGAGGATGCGGGAGGCACAGATACGCAGTATTTT. Its translation: CASSEDAGGTDTQYF.